This T cell receptor beta chain was found in a study of cytomegalovirus exposure and HLA in healthy donors. Primers for the PCR totalled 60 Vbeta and 13 Jbeta. Produced via immunoSEQ multiplex PCR; TCRdb's table is partial and in-frame only. The sample consists of more than 110,000 clones, about 78% of them appearing once. A note on this clone: The antigen remains undetermined.

Germline CDR1 and CDR2: SGHNT and YENEEA. V lost 2 bases and J lost 9, with 16 bases in between. This CDR3 has 14 residues. Study conclusions and caveats: The later analysis indicated that the majority of CMV-associated TCR beta chains appeared HLA-restricted. Reports indicated that the classifier achieved high specificity and sensitivity in diagnosing cytomegalovirus status.

The chain carries TRBV11-3 and TRBJ1-1; TRBD1 is a possible D gene (6 bases). The receptor's source is a man aged 40-50 years in good health and CMV-seropositive. Sequencing input: PBMCs. DNA of the CDR3: TGTGCCAGCAGCTTAACCCTCAGGGGCCGTCAAGCTTTCTTT. It is translated as CASSLTLRGRQAFF.